Each of the 28 T cell receptor beta chains below was sequenced from the same sample in a study of blood T cell repertoires in COVID-19. The protocol was immunoSEQ multiplex PCR, while the TCRdb copy is restricted to in-frame clones and leaves out a portion. The sample includes a few hundred thousand clones, around 87% of them seen just once. The sample consisted of PBMCs or T cells enriched from blood (not recorded which). These receptors were obtained from a woman between 50 and 59 years old who had recovered from COVID-19.

This chain connects TRBV3-1 (or the pseudogene TRBV3-2) to TRBJ1-2; D is possibly TRBD1 (5 bases). The V gene's germline CDR1 is LGHDT and CDR2 YNNKEL (reference sequence). V was clipped by 1 base and J by 7 bases, with 7 bases between them. The CDR3 has 12 residues. CDR3 bases: TGTGCCAGCAGCCAAGGACAGTTTGGCTACACCTTC. Translation: CASSQGQFGYTF.

V and J are TRBV28 and TRBJ1-1; D call uncertain. The CDR3 runs to 13 residues. From germline, CDR1 is MDHEN and CDR2 SYDVKM. V lost 5 bases and J lost 11, with 18 bases in between. CDR3 sequence reads: CASSSSGFRRAFF. For the CDR3, the DNA is TGTGCCAGCAGTAGCTCGGGGTTCCGAAGGGCTTTCTTT.

The V and J genes are TRBV2 and TRBJ2-1; 9 bases are a match to TRBD2. The V gene's germline CDR1 is SNHLY and CDR2 FYNNEI. V shed 3 bases, J shed 4 bases, and the junction held 4 bases outside the gene matches. The CDR3 is 15 residues long. The CDR3 sequence: CASSEPSGMYNEQFF. The CDR3 DNA follows: TGTGCCAGCAGTGAGCCTAGCGGGATGTACAATGAGCAGTTCTTC.

This clone was observed a single time. V is TRBV20-1 and J is TRBJ2-5, with 10 bases lining up with TRBD2. Germline V gene lookup returns CDR1 DFQATT and CDR2 SNEGSKA (reference sequence). The CDR3 is 16 amino acids. J was trimmed by 4 bases and V by 3 bases; bases with no gene match: 11. This chain's CDR3 is CSASGAAGGAGETQYF. In DNA, the CDR3 is TGCAGTGCTAGTGGGGCAGCGGGAGGGGCGGGAGAGACCCAGTACTTC.

V and J are TRBV5-1 and TRBJ2-7, with a weak D call TRBD1 (6 bases). The germline V gene has CDR1 SGHRS and CDR2 YFSETQ. Trimming removed 2 bases at V and 2 bases at J, with 11 bases between. This CDR3 comprises 14 residues. The CDR3 loop reads CASSLQGGTYEQYF. The CDR3 DNA follows: TGCGCCAGCAGCTTACAGGGTGGAACCTACGAGCAGTACTTC.

The chain is built from TRBV12-5 and TRBJ2-3; 7 nucleotides agree with TRBD1. The germline CDR1 and CDR2 sequences are LGHNT and FRNRAP. This CDR3 region has 16 residues. The V and J ends lost 4 bases and 0 bases, in that order; junction bases with no gene match: 7. This CDR3 is CASGSDREPSTDTQYF. Here the CDR3 DNA reads TGTGCTAGTGGTTCCGACAGGGAACCTAGCACAGATACGCAGTATTTT. Full variable domain (rest looked up from reference TRBV12-5 and TRBJ2-3): DARVTQTPRHKVTEMGQEVTMRCQPILGHNTVFWYRQTMMQGLELLAYFRNRAPLDDSGMPKDRFSAEMPDATLATLKIQPSEPRDSAVYFCASGSDREPSTDTQYFGPGTRLTVL.

The chain uses TRBV6-5 and TRBJ2-5; D perhaps matches TRBD1 (6 bases). V gave up 8 bases and J gave up 2 bases, with 18 bases separating them. Germline CDR1 MNHEY, CDR2 SVGAGI. CDR3 length: 15 residues. The CDR3 sequence is CASARGGRSQETQYF. In nucleotides, the CDR3 is TGTGCCAGCGCCAGGGGTGGCCGAAGTCAAGAGACCCAGTACTTC.

The chain has TRBV30 and TRBJ2-7; unclear D gene. The germline gives CDR1 GTSNPN, CDR2 SVGIG (reference sequence). CDR3 length equals 15 residues. The V end was cut by 1 base, the J end by 5 bases, with 18 bases between. CDR3 loop: CAWSARQVRIDEQYF. The CDR3 DNA reads TGTGCCTGGAGTGCAAGACAAGTTCGAATCGACGAGCAGTACTTC.

V gene TRBV28 combines with J gene TRBJ2-2; D remains ambiguous. CDR1 and CDR2 (germline): MDHEN, SYDVKM. Trimming stripped 4 bases from V and 0 bases from J, with 21 bases between. The length of the CDR3 is 19 residues. The CDR3 region has the DNA TGTGCCAGCAGTTCCCCATCTTTTCGGCGGTACGCGAACACCGGGGAGCTGTTTTTT. This translates into CASSSPSFRRYANTGELFF.

V gene TRBV15 combines with J gene TRBJ1-2, with 9 bases lining up with TRBD1. After removal of 1 base from V and 7 bases from J, the junction contained 10 bases not matched to a gene. The germline CDR1 and CDR2 sequences are LNHNV and YYDKDF (reference sequence). The CDR3 covers 16 residues. CDR3 nucleotide sequence: TGTGCCACCAGCAGAGCAAAGCCGGGACAGGGCTCTGGCTACACCTTC. Its protein is CATSRAKPGQGSGYTF.

The chain employs TRBV4-1 and TRBJ2-7; the match to TRBD1 covers 7 bases. The V segment lost 2 bases and the J segment 3 bases; nucleotides outside the gene matches: 4. This CDR3 region has 14 residues. Germline-derived CDR1 and CDR2 are MGHRA and YSYEKL. The CDR3 nucleotides read TGCGCCAGCAGCCAATCGACAGGGAACTACGAGCAGTACTTC. It yields the protein CASSQSTGNYEQYF.

The V gene is TRBV29-1, the J gene TRBJ2-7; 7 bases are a match to TRBD2. V trimming: 4 bases; J trimming: 3 bases; junction bases outside the gene matches: 9. This CDR3 is 14 amino acids long. Germline V lookup: CDR1 SQVTM, CDR2 ANQGSEA. Here the CDR3 reads CSVGRLADNYEQYF. The CDR3 DNA is TGCAGCGTTGGAAGGCTAGCGGACAACTACGAGCAGTACTTC.

This chain links TRBV7-2 with TRBJ2-7, with 7 bases aligning to TRBD2. The CDR3 loop spans 15 amino acids. The trim removed 2 bases at V and 5 bases at J, leaving 9 bases unmatched. The germline CDR1 and CDR2 sequences are SGHTA and FQGNSA. As DNA, the CDR3 is TGTGCCAGCAGCTTATCTGGACTAGTATACCACGAGCAGTACTTC. The encoded protein is CASSLSGLVYHEQYF.

The chain joins TRBV7-3 to TRBJ1-6, with 9 bases identical to TRBD1. CDR3 length equals 14 residues. CDR1 and CDR2 (germline): SGHTA, FQGTGA. Trimming at V came to 8 bases and at J to 5 bases, leaving 4 bases not matched to a gene. The CDR3 here is CASARTGDNSPLHF. The CDR3 nucleotides are TGTGCCAGCGCGCGGACAGGGGATAATTCACCCCTCCACTTT.

This clone was observed a handful of times. The chain employs TRBV7-9 and TRBJ1-2; 8 bases match TRBD1. Germline loops: CDR1 SEHNR, CDR2 FQNEAQ (reference sequence). The CDR3 loop spans 14 amino acids. The V and J ends lost 5 bases and 8 bases, in that order; junction bases with no gene match: 10. The CDR3 here is CASSTLQGGGGYTF. The CDR3 bases are TGTGCCAGCAGCACGCTACAGGGGGGCGGGGGCTACACCTTC.

The rearrangement joins TRBV6-5 to TRBJ1-2; D call uncertain. From germline, CDR1 is MNHEY and CDR2 SVGAGI. Trimming pared 7 bases from V and 6 bases from J, leaving 18 bases between. This CDR3 region has 14 residues. The DNA for the CDR3 is TGTGCCAGCATACCGGGCCGCACGGGAAATGGCTACACCTTC. It is translated as CASIPGRTGNGYTF.

The chain employs TRBV6-5 and TRBJ2-7; 8 bases are shared with TRBD1. CDR3 size: 12 residues. Trimming took 4 bases from V and 6 from J; bases not matched to a gene: 2. Germline V gene sequence: CDR1 MNHEY, CDR2 SVGAGI. CDR3 in amino acids: CASSSTGGEQYF. The CDR3 region has the DNA TGTGCCAGCAGTTCAACAGGGGGCGAGCAGTACTTC.

The J gene is TRBJ1-5, the V gene TRBV2; tentative D call: TRBD1 (5 bases). Germline V gene sequence: CDR1 SNHLY, CDR2 FYNNEI. V was cut by 7 bases and J by 0 bases, with 10 bases left in between. CDR3 length: 14 amino acids. CDR3: CASNRQYSNQPQHF. CDR3 sequence (DNA): TGTGCCAGCAACAGACAGTATAGCAATCAGCCCCAGCATTTT. Looking up the rest from reference TRBV2 and TRBJ1-5 gives the full variable domain: EPEVTQTPSHQVTQMGQEVILRCVPISNHLYFYWYRQILGQKVEFLVSFYNNEISEKSEIFDDQFSVERPDGSNFTLKIRSTKLEDSAMYFCASNRQYSNQPQHFGDGTRLSIL.

The chain has TRBV4-2 and TRBJ2-7; 14 bases fit TRBD2. V was pared by 0 bases and J by 6 bases, with 7 bases of the junction left unmatched. This CDR3 region has 17 residues. Per germline, CDR1 LGHNA and CDR2 YNFKEQ. In DNA form, the CDR3 reads TGTGCCAGCAGCCAAGATGGGACTAGCGGGAGTCTCGGCGAGCAGTACTTC. Translated, it gives CASSQDGTSGSLGEQYF.

The chain joins TRBV7-2 to TRBJ1-3; TRBD1 might be the D (6 bases). CDR1 and CDR2 (germline): SGHTA, FQGNSA. CDR3 length: 14 residues. Trimming took off 5 bases at V and 3 bases at J, with 11 bases between the two ends. The CDR3 sequence: CASSPMDSGNTIYF. For the CDR3, the DNA is TGTGCCAGCAGCCCAATGGACAGTGGAAACACCATATATTTT.

The V call is TRBV29-1, the J call TRBJ2-7, with TRBD2 matching 13 bases. The length of the CDR3 is 14 residues. CDR1 and CDR2 (germline): SQVTM, ANQGSEA. The V segment lost 3 bases and the J segment 3 bases; nucleotides outside the gene matches: 2. Written as DNA, the CDR3 is TGCAGCGTTGATGGACTAGCGGGAGTCTACGAGCAGTACTTC. It translates to CSVDGLAGVYEQYF.

This clone was seen just once. The chain couples TRBV11-1 to TRBJ2-1; 13 nucleotides agree with TRBD2. Germline CDR1 and CDR2: SGHAT and FQDESV (reference sequence). V trimming: 5 bases; J trimming: 10 bases; junction bases outside the gene matches: 11. The CDR3 is made up of 16 amino acids. The CDR3 region has the DNA TGTGCCAGCAGCCCAAGACTAGCGGGGGGCCCATGGGAGCAGTTCTTC. Translation gives CASSPRLAGGPWEQFF.

The chain recombines TRBV21-1 with TRBJ1-1; the D call TRBD1 from the table was never checked on the DNA. TRBV21-1 has pseudogene status. The CDR3 totals 13 residues. CDR3 amino acids: CASSMSGNTEAFF. The CDR3 DNA sequence: TGTGCCAGCAGCATGTCAGGGAACACTGAAGCTTTCTTT.

In DNA form, the CDR3 reads TGCGCCAGCAGCCCCTCGGCTGGTACAGGCTACGAGCAGTACTTC. As protein: CASSPSAGTGYEQYF. This rearrangement joins TRBV5-1 to TRBJ2-7; D possibly corresponds to TRBD1 (5 bases). Germline V gene lookup returns CDR1 SGHRS and CDR2 YFSETQ. This CDR3 spans 15 amino acids. V was pared by 4 bases and J by 3 bases, with 17 bases between.

V gene TRBV19 combines with J gene TRBJ1-5; 7 bases are shared with TRBD1. Germline CDR1 and CDR2: LNHDA and SQIVND (reference sequence). V was pared by 3 bases and J by 5 bases, with 4 bases of the junction left unmatched. The CDR3 covers 14 residues. CDR3 residues: CASSINRGYQPQHF. The CDR3 nucleotides are TGTGCCAGTAGTATTAACAGGGGATATCAGCCCCAGCATTTT.

The chain is built from TRBV30 and TRBJ2-7; TRBD2 agrees at 10 bases. In germline, CDR1 is GTSNPN, CDR2 SVGIG (reference sequence). Losses at the gene ends were 7 bases for V and 6 bases for J; bases not matched to a gene: 9. This CDR3 contains 13 residues. The CDR3 bases are TGTGCCTCCGGGACTAGCGCGGATGCCGAGCAGTACTTC. This encodes CASGTSADAEQYF.

This chain links TRBV6-4 with TRBJ2-2; 10 bases fit TRBD1. CDR3 length: 14 residues. Germline lookup yields CDR1 MRHNA and CDR2 SNTAGT. V lost 9 bases and J lost 6; bases outside the gene matches: 7. In DNA form, the CDR3 reads TGTGCCAGTTCCTGGGACAGGGGAGCCGGGGAGCTGTTTTTT. Residues: CASSWDRGAGELFF.

This clone has at least ten counts. V usage is TRBV21-1 and J usage is TRBJ2-1; TRBD2 is the table's D call and was not checked against the DNA. TRBV21-1 counts as a pseudogene. CDR3 length: 12 residues. The CDR3 nucleotides read TGTGCCAGCAGCACAACGAGTTGCGAGCAGTTCTTC. It codes for CASSTTSCEQFF.